The 22 T cell receptor beta chains below were found in one sample sequenced in a study of control samples from healthy donors and cancer patients. TCRdb's copy holds only in-frame clones and misses some; the assay was immunoSEQ multiplex PCR. Of 60,000 to 75,000 clones in the sample, more than 70% were seen once. Sequencing used PBMCs. The source is a man between 60 and 70 years old with colorectal cancer.

The J gene is TRBJ2-7, the V gene TRBV5-4; D possibly corresponds to TRBD1 (6 bases). Germline V gene data show CDR1 as SGHNT and CDR2 as YYREEE (reference sequence). Trimming took 4 bases from V and 6 from J, leaving 11 bases between them. The CDR3 loop spans 12 amino acids. The CDR3 region has the DNA TGTGCCAGCAGCAAGGACAGTTTCGAGCAGTACTTC. Encoded protein: CASSKDSFEQYF.

The V gene is TRBV9, the J gene TRBJ1-1; 7 bases map to TRBD1. V dropped 3 bases and J dropped 4; count of bases not matched to a gene: 6. Germline CDR1 SGDLS, CDR2 YYNGEE. The CDR3 is made up of 14 amino acids. CDR3 residues: CASSARQGVTEAFF. The CDR3 DNA sequence: TGTGCCAGCAGCGCCAGACAGGGCGTCACTGAAGCTTTCTTT.

This CDR3 reads CASSQYREGTEAFF. The CDR3 coding sequence is TGCGCCAGCAGCCAATACAGGGAGGGGACTGAAGCTTTCTTT. This chain joins TRBV4-3 and TRBJ1-1, with a possible D match to TRBD1 (6 bases). This CDR3 region has 14 residues. Per the germline V gene, CDR1 is LGHNA and CDR2 is YSLEER. The V and J ends lost 2 bases and 5 bases respectively, with 12 bases between them.

The chain links TRBV9 to TRBJ1-1; possible D gene TRBD1, 6 bases. CDR3 length equals 15 residues. Trimming removed 2 bases at V and 3 bases at J, with 14 bases between. The germline CDR1 and CDR2 sequences are SGDLS and YYNGEE. The DNA for the CDR3 is TGTGCCAGCAGCGTCACCTCAGGGGCATACACTGAAGCTTTCTTT. The encoded protein is CASSVTSGAYTEAFF.

The chain is built from TRBV6-6 and TRBJ2-5, with 14 bases lining up with TRBD2. V lost 4 bases, J lost 2 bases, and 3 bases stayed unmatched. The germline V gene encodes CDR1 MNHNY and CDR2 SVGAGI (reference sequence). This CDR3 is built from 16 residues. The CDR3 loop is CASSFGLAGGQETQYF. CDR3 DNA sequence: TGTGCCAGCAGTTTCGGACTAGCGGGGGGACAAGAGACCCAGTACTTC.

This sequence joins TRBV11-1 and TRBJ2-2; TRBD2 matches 10 bases. This CDR3 has 16 residues. Germline trimming cut 3 bases from V and 0 bases from J; bases unmatched to any gene: 1. Per germline, CDR1 SGHAT and CDR2 FQDESV (reference sequence). The CDR3 DNA sequence: TGTGCCAGCAGCTTCACTAGCGGGGCGAACACCGGGGAGCTGTTTTTT. It specifies CASSFTSGANTGELFF.

The chain couples TRBV28 to TRBJ1-2; D ambiguous. V shed 2 bases and J shed 4 bases, with 8 bases lying between them. Germline assignment: CDR1 MDHEN and CDR2 SYDVKM. CDR3 size: 13 residues. The CDR3, as DNA: TGTGCCAGCAGTTTACTGGTCCTCTATGGCTACACCTTC. Translation: CASSLLVLYGYTF.

V is TRBV7-2 and J is TRBJ1-1, with 8 bases lining up with TRBD1. The CDR3 spans 14 residues. V lost 5 bases to trimming and J lost 5 bases; unmatched junction nucleotides: 7. Germline V CDR1 and CDR2: SGHTA, FQGNSA. The CDR3 bases are TGTGCCAGCAGCCCCCTGCAGGGGGCGACTGAAGCTTTCTTT. As protein: CASSPLQGATEAFF. Based on the CDR3 plus reference TRBV7-2 and TRBJ1-1, the full variable domain is GAGVSQSPSNKVTEKGKDVELRCDPISGHTALYWYRQSLGQGLEFLIYFQGNSAPDKSGLPSDRFSAERTGGSVSTLTIQRTQQEDSAVYLCASSPLQGATEAFFGQGTRLTVV.

The V gene is TRBV6-1, the J gene TRBJ1-2; TRBD1 might be the D (5 bases). V was shortened by 2 bases and J by 3 bases, with 10 bases between the two germline ends. Germline CDR1 reads MNHNS; CDR2 reads SASEGT. This CDR3 is built from 14 residues. CDR3: CASSEIGRDYGYTF. CDR3 nucleotide sequence: TGTGCCAGCAGTGAAATTGGCAGGGACTATGGCTACACCTTC.

The chain employs TRBV11-3 and TRBJ2-2, with 12 bases fitting TRBD1. V was clipped by 7 bases and J by 5 bases; unmatched bases: 5. Germline values: CDR1 SGHNT, CDR2 YENEEA. The CDR3 extends over 15 amino acids. The CDR3 loop is CASTMGQGATGELFF. The CDR3, as DNA: TGTGCCAGCACTATGGGACAGGGGGCGACCGGGGAGCTGTTTTTT.

The gene calls are TRBV5-6 and TRBJ2-7; 8 nucleotides agree with TRBD2. Germline lookup yields CDR1 SGHDT and CDR2 YYEEEE. The ends lost 4 bases at V and 2 bases at J; junction bases unmatched: 8. The length of the CDR3 is 15 residues. The CDR3 spells CASSGLAGYAYEQYF. CDR3 DNA sequence: TGTGCCAGCAGCGGATTAGCGGGGTACGCCTACGAGCAGTACTTC.

The genes are TRBV19 and TRBJ1-5; D remains ambiguous. Trimming removed 0 bases at V and 10 bases at J, with 7 bases between. CDR1 is LNHDA and CDR2 is SQIVND in the germline V gene (reference sequence). The length of the CDR3 is 12 residues. CDR3 sequence (DNA): TGTGCCAGTAGTATAGAGGGTTCCCCCCAGCATTTT. Translation: CASSIEGSPQHF.

This chain links TRBV11-3 with TRBJ1-6; D not certain. The CDR3 extends over 14 amino acids. Trimming took 3 bases from V and 9 from J, leaving 12 bases between them. CDR1 and CDR2 from the germline V gene are SGHNT and YENEEA. The CDR3 spells CASSLAFSGSPLHF. Here the CDR3 DNA reads TGTGCCAGCAGCTTGGCCTTCAGTGGTTCACCCCTCCACTTT.

This chain connects TRBV28 to TRBJ1-2; D ambiguous. The CDR3 is 13 residues long. Germline CDR1 MDHEN, CDR2 SYDVKM. V lost 4 bases and J lost 4, with 10 bases in between. CDR3: CASSYAGSYGYTF. In DNA form, the CDR3 reads TGTGCCAGCAGTTACGCGGGGAGCTATGGCTACACCTTC.

Only a few counts were recorded for this clone. The chain is built from TRBV10-3 and TRBJ1-2; 8 bases fit TRBD1. Germline loops: CDR1 ENHRY, CDR2 SYGVKD. This CDR3 has 12 residues. With V trimmed by 11 bases and J by 4 bases, 6 bases remained unmatched. The CDR3 DNA reads TGTGCCGCCCAAACAGGGGGCTATGGCTACACCTTC. Its protein product is CAAQTGGYGYTF.

V gene TRBV19 combines with J gene TRBJ1-3, with TRBD1 as a possible D gene (5 bases). The ends were cut back, 8 bases at V and 0 bases at J, with 14 bases in the middle. CDR1 LNHDA and CDR2 SQIVND come from the germline V gene (reference sequence). The CDR3 is 15 amino acids. CDR3 sequence reads: CASGQDWSSGNTIYF. The CDR3 nucleotides are TGTGCCAGTGGACAAGACTGGAGCTCTGGAAACACCATATATTTT.

V is TRBV12-5 and J is TRBJ2-3; 7 positions match TRBD1. From germline, CDR1 is LGHNT and CDR2 FRNRAP. J gave up 4 bases and V 1 base, and 8 bases lay outside the gene matches. The CDR3 runs 16 residues. The CDR3 loop is CASGLDTITGADTQYF. The CDR3 coding sequence is TGTGCTAGTGGTTTGGACACTATAACAGGGGCAGATACGCAGTATTTT.

The chain has TRBV6-5 and TRBJ2-1; 7 bases are a match to TRBD1. The CDR3 is 16 residues long. Germline loops: CDR1 MNHEY, CDR2 SVGAGI. V lost 4 bases and J lost 8; bases outside the gene matches: 14. The CDR3 nucleotides read TGTGCCAGCAGTTTTGCCGGGCAGGGGGAATCTGATGAGCAGTTCTTC. Encoded protein: CASSFAGQGESDEQFF.

The chain joins TRBV2 to TRBJ1-1; D perhaps matches TRBD1 (6 bases). V lost 6 bases and J lost 1, with 15 bases in between. Germline loops: CDR1 SNHLY, CDR2 FYNNEI. The CDR3 covers 15 residues. The DNA of the CDR3 is TGTGCCAGCAGCGAACCCCGGGACAAGAACACTGAAGCTTTCTTT. It is translated as CASSEPRDKNTEAFF.

The chain has TRBV28 and TRBJ2-7, with 10 bases that match TRBD1. V trimming: 6 bases; J trimming: 0 bases; junction bases outside the gene matches: 2. The CDR3 has 14 residues. The V gene's germline CDR1 is MDHEN and CDR2 SYDVKM. The CDR3 region has the DNA TGTGCCAGCAGGGGACAGGGGTCCTCCTACGAGCAGTACTTC. Translation: CASRGQGSSYEQYF.

The gene calls are TRBV7-2 and TRBJ2-7, with D perhaps TRBD1 or TRBD2 (5 bases each). Trimming removed 4 bases at V and 0 bases at J, with 16 bases between. The CDR3 has 16 amino acids. Germline values: CDR1 SGHTA, CDR2 FQGNSA. The CDR3 is CASSSWGGPSSYEQYF. CDR3 sequence (DNA): TGTGCCAGCAGCTCCTGGGGCGGGCCTAGCTCCTACGAGCAGTACTTC. Full variable domain (rest looked up from reference TRBV7-2 and TRBJ2-7): GAGVSQSPSNKVTEKGKDVELRCDPISGHTALYWYRQSLGQGLEFLIYFQGNSAPDKSGLPSDRFSAERTGGSVSTLTIQRTQQEDSAVYLCASSSWGGPSSYEQYFGPGTRLTVT.

The chain combines TRBV14 with TRBJ2-2, with TRBD1 matching over 7 bases. CDR3 length: 15 amino acids. After removal of 4 bases from V and 1 base from J, the junction contained 3 bases not matched to a gene. Per the germline V gene, CDR1 is SGHDN and CDR2 is FVKESK. The CDR3 spells CASSPWTGNTGELFF. As DNA, the CDR3 is TGTGCCAGCAGCCCTTGGACAGGGAACACCGGGGAGCTGTTTTTT.